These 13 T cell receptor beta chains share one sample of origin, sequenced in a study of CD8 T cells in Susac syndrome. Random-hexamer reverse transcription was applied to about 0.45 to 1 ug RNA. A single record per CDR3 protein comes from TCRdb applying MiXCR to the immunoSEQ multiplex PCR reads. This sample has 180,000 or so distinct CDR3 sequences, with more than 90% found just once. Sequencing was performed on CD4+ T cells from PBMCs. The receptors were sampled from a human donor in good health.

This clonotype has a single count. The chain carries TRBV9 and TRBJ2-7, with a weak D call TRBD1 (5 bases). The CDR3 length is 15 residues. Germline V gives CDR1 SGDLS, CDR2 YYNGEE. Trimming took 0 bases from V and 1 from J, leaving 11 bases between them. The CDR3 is CASSVETGVSYEQYF. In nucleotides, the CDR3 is TGTGCCAGCAGCGTAGAAACAGGCGTATCCTACGAGCAGTACTTC.

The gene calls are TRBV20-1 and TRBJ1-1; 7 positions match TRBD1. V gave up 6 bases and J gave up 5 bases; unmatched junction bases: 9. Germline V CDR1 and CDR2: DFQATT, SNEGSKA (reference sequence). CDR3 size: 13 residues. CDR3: CSALTGEWTEAFF. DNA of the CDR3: TGCAGTGCCTTAACAGGGGAATGGACTGAAGCTTTCTTT.

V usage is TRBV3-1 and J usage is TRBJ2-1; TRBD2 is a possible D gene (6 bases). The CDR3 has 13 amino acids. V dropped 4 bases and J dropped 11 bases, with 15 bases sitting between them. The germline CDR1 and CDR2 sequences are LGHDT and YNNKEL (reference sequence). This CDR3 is CASSLGTLRQQFF. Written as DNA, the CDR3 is TGTGCCAGCAGCCTTGGGACTCTCAGGCAGCAGTTCTTC.

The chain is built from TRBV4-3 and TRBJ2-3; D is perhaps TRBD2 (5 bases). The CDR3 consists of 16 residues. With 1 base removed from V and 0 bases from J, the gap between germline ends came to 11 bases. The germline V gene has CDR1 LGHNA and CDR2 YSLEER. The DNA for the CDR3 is TGCGCCAGCAGCCAAGGGTACCGGGGAAGCACAGATACGCAGTATTTT. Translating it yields CASSQGYRGSTDTQYF.

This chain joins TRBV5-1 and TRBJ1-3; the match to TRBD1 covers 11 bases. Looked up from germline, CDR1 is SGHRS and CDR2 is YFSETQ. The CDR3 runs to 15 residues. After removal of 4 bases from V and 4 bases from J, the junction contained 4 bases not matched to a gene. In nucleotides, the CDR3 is TGCGCCAGCAGCGCAGGACAGGGGGCGGGAAACACCATATATTTT. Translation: CASSAGQGAGNTIYF.

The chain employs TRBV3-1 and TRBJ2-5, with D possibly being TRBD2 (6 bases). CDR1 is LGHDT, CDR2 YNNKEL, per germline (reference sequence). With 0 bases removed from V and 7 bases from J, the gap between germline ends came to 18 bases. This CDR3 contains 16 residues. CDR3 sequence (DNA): TGTGCCAGCAGCCAAGACGGTTTTCGGGGAGGAACGACCCAGTACTTC. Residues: CASSQDGFRGGTTQYF.

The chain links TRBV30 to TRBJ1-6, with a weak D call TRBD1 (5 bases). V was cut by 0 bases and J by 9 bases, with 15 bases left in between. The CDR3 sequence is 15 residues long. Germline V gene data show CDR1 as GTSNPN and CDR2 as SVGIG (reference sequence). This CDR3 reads CAWSVPGPLASPLHF. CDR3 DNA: TGTGCCTGGAGTGTACCAGGGCCCCTAGCTTCACCCCTCCACTTT.

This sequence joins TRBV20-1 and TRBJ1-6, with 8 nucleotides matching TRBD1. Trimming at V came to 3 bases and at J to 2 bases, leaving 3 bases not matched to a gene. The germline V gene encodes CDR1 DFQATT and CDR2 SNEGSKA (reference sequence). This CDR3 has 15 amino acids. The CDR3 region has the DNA TGCAGTGCTAGCTTGGACAGGGCCTATAATTCACCCCTCCACTTT. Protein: CSASLDRAYNSPLHF.

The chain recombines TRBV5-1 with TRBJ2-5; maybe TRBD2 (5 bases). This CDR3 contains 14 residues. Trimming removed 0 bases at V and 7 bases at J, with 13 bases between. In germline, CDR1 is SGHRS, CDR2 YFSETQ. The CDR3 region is CASSLAVTEATQYF. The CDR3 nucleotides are TGCGCCAGCAGCTTGGCCGTTACGGAGGCGACCCAGTACTTC.

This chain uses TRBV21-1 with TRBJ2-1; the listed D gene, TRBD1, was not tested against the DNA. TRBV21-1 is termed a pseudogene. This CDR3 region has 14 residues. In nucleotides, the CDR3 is TGTGCCAGCAGCAAAGGAGTCGACAGTTGTGAGCAGTTCTTC. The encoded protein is CASSKGVDSCEQFF.

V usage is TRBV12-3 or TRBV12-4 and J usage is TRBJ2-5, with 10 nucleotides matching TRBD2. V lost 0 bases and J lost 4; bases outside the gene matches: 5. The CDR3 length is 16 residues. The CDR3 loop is CASSLAVAGGRETQYF. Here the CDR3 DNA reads TGTGCCAGCAGTTTAGCAGTAGCGGGGGGCAGAGAGACCCAGTACTTC.

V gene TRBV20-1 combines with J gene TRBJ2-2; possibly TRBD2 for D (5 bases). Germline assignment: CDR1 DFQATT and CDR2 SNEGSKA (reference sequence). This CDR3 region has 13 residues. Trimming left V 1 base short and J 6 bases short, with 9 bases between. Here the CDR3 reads CSARGAEAGELFF. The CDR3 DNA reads TGCAGTGCTAGAGGGGCGGAGGCCGGGGAGCTGTTTTTT.

In DNA form, the CDR3 reads TGTGCCAGCAGTTTAGGCGGCGCGGGCACAGATACGCAGTATTTT. It specifies CASSLGGAGTDTQYF. V usage is TRBV28 and J usage is TRBJ2-3; no clear D. The CDR3 spans 15 residues. Germline CDR1 and CDR2: MDHEN and SYDVKM. The V end lost 2 bases, the J end lost 1 base, and 10 bases lay between the germline ends.